The T cell receptor beta chain under discussion was sequenced for a study of blood T cell repertoires in COVID-19. The overall study: Whether acute or convalescent, the COVID-19 samples came from the United States, Italy and Spain.

Methods used by the authors: By means of reference gene primer amplification, nucleated cell counts were estimated. Profiling relied on immunoSEQ multiplex PCR, and the TCRdb table lists in-frame clones only, not all of them. The V and J calls and clone size were taken over from that table, and D and trimming were inferred from the DNA. Of under 200,000 clones in the sample, about nine tenths were seen once. Germline V gene lookup returns CDR1 SGHAT and CDR2 FQNNGV. V gave up 1 base and J gave up 6 bases, with 10 bases separating them. This CDR3 region has 13 residues. The sequenced material came from peripheral blood. The gene calls are TRBV11-2 and TRBJ2-7, with D unresolved. This clonotype originated in a woman aged 65 to 85 with acute or convalescent COVID-19. The CDR3 is CASSLVPRGEQYF. The DNA of the CDR3 is TGTGCCAGCAGCTTAGTTCCCCGAGGCGAGCAGTACTTC.